One sample yielded the 31 T cell receptor beta chains listed below, sequenced in a study of identifying expanded T cells in peripheral blood. Sequencing was performed with immunoSEQ multiplex PCR; in TCRdb, only in-frame clones are kept and a portion is missing. The sample carries 100,000 or so clones, roughly 87% recorded once. Sequenced: blood. These receptors were collected from a person between 18 and 75 years old in good health.

This clone turned up a few times. The J gene is TRBJ1-2, the V gene TRBV18, with TRBD1 matching 7 bases. V was pared by 6 bases and J by 3 bases, with 13 bases of the junction left unmatched. Germline V gene sequence: CDR1 KGHSH, CDR2 LQKENI. The CDR3 contains 16 residues. CDR3 in DNA: TGTGCCAGCTCCTCCCGGCGGGACAGCCAATACTATGGCTACACCTTC. Translation gives CASSSRRDSQYYGYTF.

V gene TRBV7-9 combines with J gene TRBJ1-6, with D unresolved. CDR1 and CDR2 (germline): SEHNR, FQNEAQ (reference sequence). Trimming shortened V by 1 base and J by 0 bases, and 7 bases separated the two germline ends. The CDR3 contains 16 residues. The CDR3 here is CASSLEEGSYNSPLHF. The CDR3 region has the DNA TGTGCCAGCAGCTTAGAGGAGGGCTCCTATAATTCACCCCTCCACTTT.

CDR3 in amino acids: CASSLGRGEAFF. In nucleotides, the CDR3 is TGTGCCAGCAGTTTAGGGAGGGGCGAAGCTTTCTTT. V and J are TRBV27 and TRBJ1-1; perhaps TRBD1 as D (5 bases). The V gene's germline CDR1 is MNHEY and CDR2 SMNVEV (reference sequence). This CDR3 has 12 amino acids. Trimming left V 2 bases short and J 8 bases short, with 9 bases between.

V usage is TRBV4-3 and J usage is TRBJ2-5, with 8 bases identical to TRBD1. CDR3 length equals 15 residues. The germline V gene has CDR1 LGHNA and CDR2 YSLEER. Trimming cost V 1 base and J 4 bases; bases outside gene matches: 5. Here the CDR3 reads CASSQAGGQGETQYF. Here the CDR3 DNA reads TGCGCCAGCAGCCAAGCAGGGGGCCAGGGAGAGACCCAGTACTTC.

This clone came up a few times. The gene calls are TRBV6-1 and TRBJ2-7; 8 nucleotides align to TRBD1. Germline V gene sequence: CDR1 MNHNS, CDR2 SASEGT. V was clipped by 9 bases and J by 3 bases; unmatched bases: 13. The CDR3 length is 15 residues. The CDR3 region has the DNA TGTGCCAGGAGAAAGACAGGGGCGGTCGTCTACGAGCAGTACTTC. This translates into CARRKTGAVVYEQYF.

The genes are TRBV2 and TRBJ1-1; D not certain. The ends were cut back, 6 bases at V and 1 base at J, with 9 bases in the middle. In germline, CDR1 is SNHLY, CDR2 FYNNEI. The CDR3 spans 13 residues. The CDR3 sequence: CASRREANTEAFF. In nucleotides, the CDR3 is TGTGCCAGCAGGCGGGAGGCGAACACTGAAGCTTTCTTT.

In this sample, this clone turned up a few times. The chain couples TRBV5-5 to TRBJ1-6, with D tentatively TRBD1 (6 bases). Germline loops: CDR1 SGHKS, CDR2 YYEKEE (reference sequence). The V end was cut by 3 bases, the J end by 9 bases, with 13 bases between. This CDR3 is built from 14 residues. The CDR3 is CASSSPGEGSPLHF. The CDR3 coding sequence is TGTGCCAGCAGCTCCCCAGGGGAGGGTTCACCCCTCCACTTT.

J is TRBJ1-1 and V is TRBV30, with D possibly matching TRBD1 (6 bases). Germline-derived CDR1 and CDR2 are GTSNPN and SVGIG (reference sequence). The CDR3 is 13 residues long. V dropped 4 bases and J dropped 2 bases, with 11 bases sitting between them. In nucleotides, the CDR3 is TGTGCCTGGAAACCAGGGACAAACACTGAAGCTTTCTTT. Amino acids: CAWKPGTNTEAFF.

This sequence joins TRBV27 and TRBJ1-2; perhaps TRBD1 as D (5 bases). Trimming cost V 3 bases and J 6 bases, with 11 bases left between them. This CDR3 has 13 residues. Looked up from germline, CDR1 is MNHEY and CDR2 is SMNVEV (reference sequence). CDR3 DNA sequence: TGTGCCAGCAGTTTGTGGGGGTCCGATGGCTACACCTTC. Translating it yields CASSLWGSDGYTF.

The gene calls are TRBV27 and TRBJ1-5; weak D call: TRBD1 (5 bases). This CDR3 is 12 amino acids long. Germline loops: CDR1 MNHEY, CDR2 SMNVEV (reference sequence). V was trimmed by 9 bases and J by 4 bases, leaving 10 bases between them. CDR3 DNA: TGTGCCAGTGGGGGATTAAATCAGCCCCAGCATTTT. This gives the protein CASGGLNQPQHF.

The V and J genes are TRBV5-4 and TRBJ1-2, with TRBD1 identical over 9 bases. Losses at the gene ends were 6 bases for V and 1 base for J; bases not matched to a gene: 10. The CDR3 totals 16 residues. In germline, CDR1 is SGHNT, CDR2 YYREEE (reference sequence). The chain's CDR3 is CASTTGGAGSNYGYTF. The CDR3 DNA follows: TGTGCCAGCACCACAGGGGGCGCTGGGAGTAACTATGGCTACACCTTC.

The V and J genes are TRBV5-4 and TRBJ1-6, with 8 positions matching TRBD1. The junction had 5 bases not matched to a gene; V was cut back by 4 bases and J by 8 bases. The germline CDR1 and CDR2 sequences are SGHNT and YYREEE (reference sequence). The CDR3 contains 14 residues. The CDR3 coding sequence is TGTGCCAGCAGCGTTAACAGGGGGGATTCACCCCTCCACTTT. Residues: CASSVNRGDSPLHF.

The rearrangement joins TRBV6-1 to TRBJ1-5, with D uncertain. V was shortened by 2 bases and J by 4 bases, with 9 bases between the two germline ends. The germline CDR1 and CDR2 sequences are MNHNS and SASEGT. The length of the CDR3 is 14 residues. The CDR3 reads CASSESASNQPQHF. The CDR3 nucleotides read TGTGCCAGCAGTGAAAGCGCTTCAAATCAGCCCCAGCATTTT.

This clone was observed many times. The chain joins TRBV7-7 to TRBJ1-6; 8 bases line up with TRBD1. The CDR3 runs to 15 residues. Per germline, CDR1 SSHAT and CDR2 FNYEAQ (reference sequence). V dropped 5 bases and J dropped 9; count of bases not matched to a gene: 9. The CDR3 loop is CASSARGPEGSPLHF. CDR3 bases: TGTGCCAGCAGCGCCAGGGGGCCGGAGGGTTCACCCCTCCACTTT.

This clone was seen a handful of times. J is TRBJ1-5 and V is TRBV10-3; D is unresolved. This CDR3 has 12 amino acids. The V end lost 3 bases, the J end lost 11 bases, and 11 bases lay between the germline ends. CDR1 and CDR2 from the germline V gene are ENHRY and SYGVKD. The CDR3 coding sequence is TGTGCCATCAGTGATGACGACGTATCCCAGCATTTT. It translates to CAISDDDVSQHF.

The V call is TRBV2, the J call TRBJ2-1; 8 bases match TRBD2. In germline, CDR1 is SNHLY, CDR2 FYNNEI. The CDR3 runs to 16 residues. The V and J ends lost 7 bases and 9 bases, in that order; junction bases with no gene match: 17. The CDR3, as DNA: TGTGCCAGCACCTCCTTAGTGGGACGGGGGGGCGTTGAGCAGTTCTTC. Translated: CASTSLVGRGGVEQFF.

The gene calls are TRBV6-5 and TRBJ2-7, with 7 bases lining up with TRBD1. Per the germline V gene, CDR1 is MNHEY and CDR2 is SVGAGI. CDR3 size: 12 residues. V shed 5 bases, J shed 10 bases, and the junction held 8 bases outside the gene matches. CDR3 DNA sequence: TGTGCCAGCAGTGGGTGGGACAGCCTTCAGTACTTC. Encoded protein: CASSGWDSLQYF.

The rearrangement links TRBV6-1 to TRBJ1-2; D remains ambiguous. Germline V gives CDR1 MNHNS, CDR2 SASEGT. The CDR3 is 15 residues long. V lost 2 bases, J lost 4 bases, and 14 bases lay in between. CDR3 sequence reads: CASSEYPGLGYGYTF. CDR3 nucleotides: TGTGCCAGCAGTGAATATCCGGGGTTGGGCTATGGCTACACCTTC.

This clone was recorded a few times. This rearrangement joins TRBV5-5 to TRBJ2-1, with 7 nucleotides matching TRBD2. The V and J ends lost 6 bases and 4 bases, in that order; junction bases with no gene match: 13. The germline V gene has CDR1 SGHKS and CDR2 YYEKEE (reference sequence). The CDR3 spans 16 residues. The CDR3 loop is CASTRIGTTTYNEQFF. DNA of the CDR3: TGTGCCAGCACCCGTATAGGGACTACTACATACAATGAGCAGTTCTTC.

This chain uses TRBV7-2 with TRBJ1-5; 8 bases line up with TRBD1. Germline assignment: CDR1 SGHTA and CDR2 FQGNSA. V lost 5 bases, J lost 2 bases, and 2 bases stayed unmatched. The CDR3 has 14 amino acids. DNA of the CDR3: TGTGCCAGCAGCCTGGACAGGGGCAATCAGCCCCAGCATTTT. Protein sequence: CASSLDRGNQPQHF.

The chain uses TRBV11-2 and TRBJ2-3; possibly TRBD1 for D (5 bases). The CDR3 runs 13 residues. From germline, CDR1 is SGHAT and CDR2 FQNNGV. The germline V and J ends were trimmed by 3 bases and 4 bases, with 8 bases remaining between them. The CDR3 region is CASSFKGSDTQYF. The CDR3 DNA reads as TGTGCCAGCAGCTTTAAGGGGTCAGATACGCAGTATTTT.

V and J are TRBV7-9 and TRBJ2-2, with D tentatively TRBD1 or TRBD2 (5 bases each). The CDR3 totals 11 residues. The germline V and J ends were trimmed by 5 bases and 12 bases, with 10 bases remaining between them. Germline CDR1 is SEHNR and CDR2 is FQNEAQ (reference sequence). The CDR3 DNA reads TGTGCCAGCAGCCCGGGACCGAAGCTGTTTTTT. This codes for CASSPGPKLFF.

The chain couples TRBV7-5 to TRBJ1-6; TRBD1 is the table's D call, not checked against the DNA. TRBV7-5 is a pseudogene segment. The CDR3 is 20 amino acids. CDR3 nucleotides: TGTGCCAGAAGCCACCGTTGGGTCAGGGGGCTAAGGACCCATGATTCACCCCTCCACTTT. Translating it yields CARSHRWVRGLRTHDSPLHF.

The chain has TRBV7-6 and TRBJ2-1, with 10 nucleotides matching TRBD2. V gave up 2 bases and J gave up 6 bases; unmatched junction bases: 4. The germline V gene has CDR1 SGHVS and CDR2 FNYEAQ. The CDR3 is 15 amino acids. CDR3 DNA: TGTGCCAGCAGCTTAAGTAGCGGGGGGCGCAATGAGCAGTTCTTC. Translating it yields CASSLSSGGRNEQFF.

This chain joins TRBV7-2 and TRBJ1-1; D ambiguous. V was trimmed by 1 base and J by 3 bases, leaving 6 bases between them. CDR1 and CDR2 (germline): SGHTA, FQGNSA. The CDR3 is 13 amino acids. Written as DNA, the CDR3 is TGTGCCAGCAGCTTAGAACGGGACACTGAAGCTTTCTTT. The encoded protein is CASSLERDTEAFF.

The rearrangement uses TRBV7-2 and TRBJ2-1, with D possibly matching TRBD1 (5 bases). From germline, CDR1 is SGHTA and CDR2 FQGNSA. Trimming removed 5 bases at V and 5 bases at J, with 16 bases between. The CDR3 has 15 amino acids. DNA of the CDR3: TGTGCCAGCAGCCGTCGAAAGGGGTGGGACAATGAGCAGTTCTTC. Translated: CASSRRKGWDNEQFF.

CDR3 region: CASARAASGGLVVAEQYF. CDR3 nucleotide sequence: TGTGCCAGCGCCCGTGCGGCTAGCGGGGGCCTGGTTGTCGCAGAGCAGTACTTC. This chain joins TRBV27 and TRBJ2-7; 10 nucleotides match TRBD2. V shed 8 bases and J 7 bases; nucleotides not matched to a gene: 23. CDR1 and CDR2 (germline): MNHEY, SMNVEV (reference sequence). The CDR3 has 18 residues.

This clone has just a few counts. The chain has TRBV5-4 and TRBJ1-1; 7 nucleotides match TRBD1. The V and J ends lost 4 bases and 11 bases, in that order; junction bases with no gene match: 14. Germline CDR1 SGHNT, CDR2 YYREEE (reference sequence). CDR3 size: 14 residues. The CDR3 is CASSHALRDSSAFF. CDR3 bases: TGTGCCAGCAGCCACGCCCTGAGGGACAGCAGTGCTTTCTTT.

This rearrangement joins TRBV9 to TRBJ1-6; D gene ambiguous. V shed 0 bases and J shed 2 bases, with 0 bases lying between them. Germline V gene data show CDR1 as SGDLS and CDR2 as YYNGEE. This CDR3 is 13 amino acids long. CDR3 bases: TGTGCCAGCAGCGTAGCCTATAATTCACCCCTCCACTTT. This codes for CASSVAYNSPLHF.

This clone has a single count. Relative to the germline gene, one junction end is altered; a read error may explain this. This chain links TRBV7-9 with TRBJ2-1, with D unclear. Germline V gives CDR1 SEHNR, CDR2 FQNEAQ (reference sequence). The CDR3 consists of 15 residues. The CDR3 DNA sequence: TGTGCCAGCCGCTTCGGATCCCATTCCTACAATGAGCAGTTCTTC. It codes for CASRFGSHSYNEQFF.

The rearrangement links TRBV4-1 to TRBJ2-1; 10 nucleotides align to TRBD1. The CDR3 consists of 15 residues. Germline V CDR1 and CDR2: MGHRA, YSYEKL. With 6 bases clipped from V and 9 bases from J, the junction kept 11 bases outside the gene matches. CDR3 loop: CASRWTGGPVGEQFF. As DNA, the CDR3 is TGCGCCAGCAGATGGACAGGGGGTCCCGTGGGTGAGCAGTTCTTC.